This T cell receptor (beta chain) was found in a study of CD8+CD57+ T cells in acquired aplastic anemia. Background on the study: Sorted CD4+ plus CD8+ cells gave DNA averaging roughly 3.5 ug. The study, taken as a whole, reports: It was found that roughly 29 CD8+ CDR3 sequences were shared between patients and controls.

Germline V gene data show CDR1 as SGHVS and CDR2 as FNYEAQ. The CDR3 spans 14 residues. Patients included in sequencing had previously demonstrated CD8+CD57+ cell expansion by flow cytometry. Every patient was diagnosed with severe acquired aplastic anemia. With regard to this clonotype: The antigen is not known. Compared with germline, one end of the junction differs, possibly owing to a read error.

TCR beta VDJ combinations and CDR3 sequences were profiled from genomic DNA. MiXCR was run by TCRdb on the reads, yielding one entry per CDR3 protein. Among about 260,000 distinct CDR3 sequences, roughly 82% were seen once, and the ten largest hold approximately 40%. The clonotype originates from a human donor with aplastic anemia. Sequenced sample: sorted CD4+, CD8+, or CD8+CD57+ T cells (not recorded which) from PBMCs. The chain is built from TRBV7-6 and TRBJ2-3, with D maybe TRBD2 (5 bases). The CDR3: CASTLARVPGAPNF. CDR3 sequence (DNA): TGTGCCAGCACCTTAGCGAGAGTCCCCGGTGCGCCGAACTTT.